These 29 T cell receptor beta chains were all obtained from the same sample, sequenced in a study of T cell responses to AZD1222 COVID-19 vaccine (dated by TCRdb to 2020 to 2022). The time point label for this specimen denotes: baseline before first vaccination. This specimen's treatment or condition label, interpreted: meningococcal conjugate vaccine given as trial control. The method was the immunoSEQ multiplex PCR assay. TCRdb carries this immuneACCESS record with in-frame sequences only. Its versions omit some clonotypes, under half of them owing to an unresolved V gene in the studies checked, with the rest unexplained. The sample table lists roughly 120,000 clones, about nine tenths of them with a count of one. Of the sample, 15% to 20% falls within the top ten clones. This sample comprised peripheral blood, obtained on day 0 of MenACWY control vaccination. The source is an adult in good health.

The rearrangement links TRBV5-1 to TRBJ1-1; D not resolved. V shed 3 bases and J shed 4 bases, with 13 bases lying between them. CDR1 and CDR2 from the germline V gene are SGHRS and YFSETQ. The CDR3 has 14 residues. The CDR3, as DNA: TGCGCCAGCAGCTCCGACGGAGCGGGCACTGAAGCTTTCTTT. Residues: CASSSDGAGTEAFF.

The chain uses TRBV27 and TRBJ2-7; D uncertain. The CDR3 consists of 14 residues. The germline V gene encodes CDR1 MNHEY and CDR2 SMNVEV (reference sequence). Trimming removed 4 bases from V and 3 bases from J, with 13 bases in between. The CDR3 is CASSSSPGVYEQYF. The CDR3 DNA sequence: TGTGCCAGCAGTTCCAGCCCTGGGGTCTACGAGCAGTACTTC.

This chain connects TRBV15 to TRBJ1-4; tentatively, D is TRBD1 (5 bases). V gave up 0 bases and J gave up 8 bases, with 10 bases separating them. CDR3 size: 14 residues. Germline CDR1 LNHNV, CDR2 YYDKDF (reference sequence). The CDR3 sequence is CATSRDIGDEKLFF. CDR3 bases: TGTGCCACCAGCAGAGATATAGGGGACGAAAAACTGTTTTTT.

The V and J genes are TRBV28 and TRBJ1-5; D is ambiguous. Germline V gene data show CDR1 as MDHEN and CDR2 as SYDVKM. The germline V and J ends were trimmed by 6 bases and 4 bases, with 13 bases remaining between them. This CDR3 region has 14 residues. The CDR3 region is CASRLVPSNQPQHF. The CDR3 DNA sequence: TGTGCCAGCAGGCTAGTCCCTTCAAATCAGCCCCAGCATTTT.

The V call is TRBV5-4, the J call TRBJ1-2; 10 bases fit TRBD1. Germline CDR1 is SGHNT and CDR2 is YYREEE (reference sequence). The V and J ends lost 4 bases and 3 bases, in that order; junction bases with no gene match: 6. The CDR3 length is 15 residues. The CDR3 protein is CASSPGQGKYYGYTF. In DNA, the CDR3 is TGTGCCAGCAGCCCGGGACAGGGGAAATACTATGGCTACACCTTC.

The chain carries TRBV10-2 and TRBJ2-7, with a weak D call TRBD1 (6 bases). This CDR3 has 13 residues. Germline loops: CDR1 WSHSY, CDR2 SAAADI. V was clipped by 6 bases and J by 1 base, with 10 bases between them. In DNA, the CDR3 is TGCGCCAGCAGGCTGGACAGTTCCTACGAGCAGTACTTC. This gives the protein CASRLDSSYEQYF.

This clone came up a few times. The chain couples TRBV5-6 to TRBJ2-7; 7 bases map to TRBD1. Germline V gene lookup returns CDR1 SGHDT and CDR2 YYEEEE. This CDR3 region has 14 residues. Trimming took 1 base from V and 3 from J; bases not matched to a gene: 4. This chain's CDR3 is CASSLTGVDYEQYF. The CDR3 DNA is TGTGCCAGCAGCTTGACAGGGGTGGACTACGAGCAGTACTTC.

The gene calls are TRBV2 and TRBJ1-5; 7 nucleotides match TRBD1. Germline trimming cut 5 bases from V and 3 bases from J; bases unmatched to any gene: 7. This CDR3 has 15 residues. CDR1 and CDR2 (germline): SNHLY, FYNNEI. CDR3 amino acids: CASSRSGQINQPQHF. In DNA, the CDR3 is TGTGCCAGCAGTCGATCGGGACAGATCAATCAGCCCCAGCATTTT. Variable domain in full (rest from reference TRBV2 and TRBJ1-5): EPEVTQTPSHQVTQMGQEVILRCVPISNHLYFYWYRQILGQKVEFLVSFYNNEISEKSEIFDDQFSVERPDGSNFTLKIRSTKLEDSAMYFCASSRSGQINQPQHFGDGTRLSIL.

The chain recombines TRBV19 with TRBJ1-5, with TRBD1 matching 7 bases. Germline assignment: CDR1 LNHDA and CDR2 SQIVND (reference sequence). The CDR3 sequence is 14 residues long. With 4 bases clipped from V and 6 bases from J, the junction kept 6 bases outside the gene matches. The CDR3 region is CASSTRQGGQPQHF. CDR3 nucleotide sequence: TGTGCCAGTAGTACCCGACAGGGCGGTCAGCCCCAGCATTTT.

The chain links TRBV7-3 to TRBJ1-5; D is unclear. The CDR3 contains 18 residues. Germline V gene lookup returns CDR1 SGHTA and CDR2 FQGTGA. Trimming took 1 base from V and 0 from J, leaving 16 bases between them. The CDR3 nucleotides are TGTGCCAGCAGCTTAAAGGCGAGGACGGGGTCTAGCAATCAGCCCCAGCATTTT. This sequence encodes CASSLKARTGSSNQPQHF.

V usage is TRBV18 and J usage is TRBJ1-4; D unresolved. The V gene's germline CDR1 is KGHSH and CDR2 LQKENI. Trimming took off 3 bases at V and 8 bases at J, with 10 bases between the two ends. The CDR3 extends over 13 amino acids. Here the CDR3 reads CASSPGGIEKLFF. The CDR3 bases are TGTGCCAGCTCACCGGGAGGGATCGAAAAACTGTTTTTT.

The chain joins TRBV7-9 to TRBJ1-6, with 8 bases fitting TRBD1. The CDR3 contains 15 residues. Germline V gives CDR1 SEHNR, CDR2 FQNEAQ (reference sequence). With V trimmed by 5 bases and J by 8 bases, 8 bases remained unmatched. The CDR3 spells CASSSDRGAYSPLHF. The DNA for the CDR3 is TGTGCCAGCAGCAGCGACAGGGGCGCGTATTCACCCCTCCACTTT.

This CDR3 is CASVRELVNTGELFF. The CDR3 DNA sequence: TGTGCCAGCGTCCGGGAGTTGGTTAACACCGGGGAGCTGTTTTTT. The chain is built from TRBV6-5 and TRBJ2-2; perhaps TRBD2 as D (6 bases). Germline V CDR1 and CDR2: MNHEY, SVGAGI. V lost 8 bases to trimming and J lost 2 bases, with 15 bases between them. The CDR3 consists of 15 residues.

The rearrangement links TRBV25-1 to TRBJ2-2; D not resolved. CDR1 and CDR2 (germline): MGHDK, SYGVNS. The V gene lost 4 bases and the J gene lost 7 bases, with 7 bases spanning the gap. CDR3 length: 12 residues. CDR3 coding DNA: TGTGCCAGCAGTGCTAGTGGCGGGGAGCTGTTTTTT. Translation: CASSASGGELFF.

The chain links TRBV7-9 to TRBJ1-2, with D tentatively TRBD1 (6 bases). The CDR3 extends over 14 amino acids. The germline V gene has CDR1 SEHNR and CDR2 FQNEAQ (reference sequence). The V end was cut by 4 bases, the J end by 0 bases, with 9 bases between. The CDR3 nucleotides read TGTGCCAGCAGCTGGCCAGGGGCTAACTATGGCTACACCTTC. Translated: CASSWPGANYGYTF.

This chain joins TRBV9 and TRBJ1-4; 11 bases line up with TRBD1. Germline CDR1 SGDLS, CDR2 YYNGEE. Trimming removed 3 bases from V and 7 bases from J; junction bases left unmatched: 5. This CDR3 spans 15 amino acids. The CDR3 spells CASSAWTGGSEKLFF. The DNA of the CDR3 is TGTGCCAGCAGCGCGTGGACAGGGGGCTCTGAAAAACTGTTTTTT.

This chain uses TRBV5-1 with TRBJ2-2; no definite D call. This CDR3 contains 17 residues. Germline-derived CDR1 and CDR2 are SGHRS and YFSETQ. Trimming shortened V by 4 bases and J by 1 base, and 17 bases separated the two germline ends. CDR3 DNA: TGCGCCAGCAGCCCCCTGATCCGACTGGAGAACACCGGGGAGCTGTTTTTT. It specifies CASSPLIRLENTGELFF.

CDR3 nucleotides: TGTGCCAGTAGTCTTAGACAGTCCTACGAGCAGTACTTC. It yields the protein CASSLRQSYEQYF. The chain links TRBV19 to TRBJ2-7, with D possibly matching TRBD1 (5 bases). This CDR3 region has 13 residues. The V end was cut by 5 bases, the J end by 1 base, with 9 bases between. The germline gives CDR1 LNHDA, CDR2 SQIVND (reference sequence).

The V gene is TRBV28, the J gene TRBJ2-1, with no clear D. The CDR3 has 17 residues. Germline loops: CDR1 MDHEN, CDR2 SYDVKM. The V end lost 3 bases, the J end lost 7 bases, and 22 bases lay between the germline ends. The CDR3 is CASSFKRGGIADNEQFF. The CDR3 region has the DNA TGTGCCAGCAGTTTTAAACGAGGTGGGATCGCCGATAATGAGCAGTTCTTC.

This chain joins TRBV4-2 and TRBJ1-2, with D hard to call. The germline V gene has CDR1 LGHNA and CDR2 YNFKEQ. This CDR3 is 14 amino acids long. The germline V and J ends were trimmed by 0 bases and 4 bases, with 9 bases remaining between them. CDR3 sequence: CASSQESIGYGYTF. In DNA form, the CDR3 reads TGTGCCAGCAGCCAAGAGTCGATAGGCTATGGCTACACCTTC.

V is TRBV19 and J is TRBJ2-3, with 7 bases that match TRBD2. V shed 2 bases and J 0 bases; nucleotides not matched to a gene: 5. Per germline, CDR1 LNHDA and CDR2 SQIVND (reference sequence). This CDR3 has 16 amino acids. The CDR3 coding sequence is TGTGCCAGTAGTATAAGGGAGGGGACTAGCACAGATACGCAGTATTTT. Encoded protein: CASSIREGTSTDTQYF.

The V call is TRBV2, the J call TRBJ2-5, with 7 bases that match TRBD2. CDR3 length: 16 residues. From germline, CDR1 is SNHLY and CDR2 FYNNEI. V lost 0 bases and J lost 8; bases outside the gene matches: 12. CDR3 amino acids: CASSEALGLAEATQYF. In DNA form, the CDR3 reads TGTGCCAGCAGTGAAGCGCTTGGGCTAGCGGAGGCTACCCAGTACTTC.

The chain links TRBV21-1 to TRBJ2-3; the D call TRBD1 from the table was never checked on the DNA. TRBV21-1 is a known pseudogene. The CDR3 is 13 amino acids. The CDR3: CASGDRGEDTQYF. The CDR3 bases are TGTGCCAGCGGGGACAGAGGGGAAGATACGCAGTATTTT.

This chain joins TRBV28 and TRBJ1-2, with 7 bases fitting TRBD1. CDR1 MDHEN and CDR2 SYDVKM come from the germline V gene. J lost 6 bases, V lost 5 bases, and 6 bases had no gene match. The CDR3 contains 13 residues. DNA of the CDR3: TGTGCCAGCAGTAAACCAGGGGGAAATGGCTACACCTTC. Translation gives CASSKPGGNGYTF.

The rearrangement joins TRBV11-1 to TRBJ2-7; D gene uncertain. This CDR3 is built from 16 residues. V gave up 1 base and J gave up 5 bases, with 18 bases separating them. The germline CDR1 and CDR2 sequences are SGHAT and FQDESV (reference sequence). The CDR3 is CASSLGTLEITHEQYF. CDR3 nucleotides: TGTGCCAGCAGCTTAGGGACCCTCGAAATCACGCACGAGCAGTACTTC.

The V call is TRBV6-5, the J call TRBJ2-7; 9 bases are a match to TRBD2. The germline V gene has CDR1 MNHEY and CDR2 SVGAGI. The CDR3 length is 15 residues. V shed 5 bases and J 2 bases; nucleotides not matched to a gene: 7. For the CDR3, the DNA is TGTGCCAGCAGTACGCGGGGGGGGAGAACCTACGAGCAGTACTTC. This sequence encodes CASSTRGGRTYEQYF.

Only a few counts were recorded for this clone. The chain is built from TRBV5-4 and TRBJ1-1; the match to TRBD1 covers 7 bases. J gave up 0 bases and V 4 bases, and 3 bases lay outside the gene matches. The CDR3 covers 14 residues. Germline assignment: CDR1 SGHNT and CDR2 YYREEE (reference sequence). The CDR3 DNA follows: TGTGCCAGCAGCCGGGACAGCCTGAACACTGAAGCTTTCTTT. Its translation is CASSRDSLNTEAFF. Full variable domain (rest looked up from reference TRBV5-4 and TRBJ1-1): ETGVTQSPTHLIKTRGQQVTLRCSSQSGHNTVSWYQQALGQGPQFIFQYYREEENGRGNFPPRFSGLQFPNYSSELNVNALELDDSALYLCASSRDSLNTEAFFGQGTRLTVV.

The chain employs TRBV10-3 and TRBJ1-3; D is unclear. The V gene lost 2 bases and the J gene lost 0 bases, with 14 bases spanning the gap. The CDR3 runs 17 residues. The V gene's germline CDR1 is ENHRY and CDR2 SYGVKD. CDR3 DNA sequence: TGTGCCATCAGTGAGCCGGGCCGCGCGTTCTCTGGAAACACCATATATTTT. It translates to CAISEPGRAFSGNTIYF.

V gene TRBV18 combines with J gene TRBJ2-7, with TRBD1 matching over 7 bases. CDR3 length: 14 residues. The germline CDR1 and CDR2 sequences are KGHSH and LQKENI. V shed 3 bases and J 5 bases; nucleotides not matched to a gene: 7. The CDR3 loop reads CASSPDRVRDEQYF. DNA of the CDR3: TGTGCCAGCTCACCCGACAGGGTCAGGGACGAGCAGTACTTC.